This TCR beta chain was identified in a study of T-cell reconstitution after alpha-beta-depleted transplantation in children. Study-wide points: Alpha-beta T cells about two months after transplant reportedly derived from several hundred expanded graft clones. From surviving recipient T cells and thymic progenitors came the high day-60 TCRbeta diversity observed in some patients. Among T cells one year after transplant, newly produced cells accounted for most counts and diversity.

Germline lookup yields CDR1 SGHDN and CDR2 FVKESK. V lost 3 bases and J lost 7, with 19 bases in between. The CDR3 is 16 residues long. As to this clonotype: Its antigen is not identified.

The library targeted TCRbeta and was prepared with unique molecular identifiers. One entry per CDR3 protein results from TCRdb running MiXCR on the PCR reads. The data contain about 580,000 distinct CDR3 sequences, 20% to 25% of them singletons. The starting material was PBMCs, mostly from graft donor cells, obtained 360 days after TCRalphabeta/CD19-depleted stem cell transplant. The sequence was collected from a boy in the first two years of life who had a stem cell transplant for acute myeloid leukemia, so the T cells may come from the graft donor. V is TRBV14 and J is TRBJ2-1; D might be TRBD2 (6 bases). The chain's CDR3 is CASSQAMGGIGNEQFF. In DNA, the CDR3 is TGTGCCAGCAGCCAGGCCATGGGCGGGATAGGGAATGAGCAGTTCTTC.